This note documents a single T cell receptor (beta chain) sequence. The source of the sample is a study of CD4 and CD8 cells across lung adenocarcinoma regions. Localized lung adenocarcinoma, a non-small cell lung cancer, affected the donors. Germline values: CDR1 SGHNT, CDR2 YENEEA. This CDR3 region has 14 residues. TCRdb processed the PCR reads anew with MiXCR; each CDR3 protein has one entry. The sample contains 3,000 to 3,500 distinct CDR3 sequences, approximately 65% of which appear only once. The TCR was taken from a female donor with lung adenocarcinoma. The CD4 and CD8 labels of this study may be unreliable. The gene calls are TRBV11-3 and TRBJ2-1; TRBD1 aligns across 9 bases. The DNA matches TRBJ2-7 better at its end, which makes the J call doubtful. Material for sequencing was CD8+ T cells from the margin of a lung tumor. The CDR3 sequence: CASSYSGQGYEQYF. Written as DNA, the CDR3 is TGTGCCAGCAGCTATTCGGGACAGGGCTACGAGCAGTACTTC.